The clone carrying this TCR beta chain was observed many times. Both iRepertoire HTBI primers and Arm-PCR of CDR3 regions were used to build the TCR beta libraries. TCRdb fed the multiplex PCR reads into MiXCR, producing one record per CDR3 protein. The sample consists of 550,000 to 700,000 distinct CDR3 sequences, about 16% of them appearing once. This record belongs to a study of regulatory T cells in long-lasting Graves disease. As for time point: newly diagnosed GD, antithyroid drugs for less than 3 months. The authors made the TCR library using RNA they extracted from PBMCs. V lost 6 bases to trimming and J lost 2 bases; unmatched junction nucleotides: 6. The CDR3 runs to 14 residues. In germline, CDR1 is WSHSY, CDR2 SAAADI. This sample was also put to use in a study of T cells in Graves' hyperthyroidism and ophthalmopathy.

The rearrangement uses TRBV10-2 and TRBJ2-5; 7 nucleotides line up with TRBD1. This receptor was taken from a man between 18 and 35 years old with Graves disease. Specimen: peripheral blood mononuclear cells (PBMCs), collected at new diagnosis, from a patient treated with antithyroid drugs. The CDR3: CASSLTGFQETQYF. The CDR3 nucleotides are TGCGCCAGCAGCCTGACAGGGTTTCAAGAGACCCAGTACTTC.